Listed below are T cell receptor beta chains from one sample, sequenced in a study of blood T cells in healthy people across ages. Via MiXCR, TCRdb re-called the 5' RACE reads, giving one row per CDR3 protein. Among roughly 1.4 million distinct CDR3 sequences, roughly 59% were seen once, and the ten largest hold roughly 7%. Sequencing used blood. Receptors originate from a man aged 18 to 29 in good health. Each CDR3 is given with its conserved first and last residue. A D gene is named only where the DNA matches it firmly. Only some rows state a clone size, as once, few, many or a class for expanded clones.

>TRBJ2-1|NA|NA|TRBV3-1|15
TGTGCCAGCAGCCAACGGGTAGCTAGTTACAATGAGCAGTTCTTC
CASSQRVASYNEQFF
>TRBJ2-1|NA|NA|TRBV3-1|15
TGTGCCAGCAGCCAAGGGAGGGTCTCTGTCAATGAGCAGTTCTTC
CASSQGRVSVNEQFF
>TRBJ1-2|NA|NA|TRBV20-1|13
TGCAGTGCTGCCCCACTACAGGAGAGGGGCTACACCTTC
CSAAPLQERGYTF
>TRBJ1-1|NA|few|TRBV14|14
TGTGCCAGCAGCCCCTCGCTGGGCGACGGAGAAGCTTTCTTT
CASSPSLGDGEAFF
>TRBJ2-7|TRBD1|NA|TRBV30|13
TGTGCCTGGAGTCAGGACAGGGGCTACGAGCAGTACTTC
CAWSQDRGYEQYF
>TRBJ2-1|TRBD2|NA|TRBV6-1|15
TGTGCCAGCAGTGAACCTAGCGGGTTCTACAATGAGCAGTTCTTC
CASSEPSGFYNEQFF
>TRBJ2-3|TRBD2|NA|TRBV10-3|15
TGTGCCATCAGTGCGCGCAGCGGGGGATTGGATACGCAGTATTTT
CAISARSGGLDTQYF
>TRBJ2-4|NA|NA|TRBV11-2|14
TGTGCCAGCAGCCCTGTCAGGGGCAAAAACATTCAGTACTTC
CASSPVRGKNIQYF
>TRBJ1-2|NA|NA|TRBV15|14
TGTGCCACCAGCGGTGGAGGGGGGAGAGATGGCTACACCTTC
CATSGGGGRDGYTF
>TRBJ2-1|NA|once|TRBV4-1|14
TGCGCCAGCAGCCAACCAGCCTCCCTCAATGAGCAGTTCTTC
CASSQPASLNEQFF
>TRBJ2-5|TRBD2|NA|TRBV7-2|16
TGTGCCAGCAGCTTAGATAGCGGGGGGTTGGGAGAGACCCAGTACTTC
CASSLDSGGLGETQYF
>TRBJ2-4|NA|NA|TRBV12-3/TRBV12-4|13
TGTGCCAGCAGTCCTCTGGGTAGGGACATTCAGTACTTC
CASSPLGRDIQYF
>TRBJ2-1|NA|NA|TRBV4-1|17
TGCGCCAGCAGCCAGTCCCCCTTTGGGGAGGCCTACAATGAGCAGTTCTTC
CASSQSPFGEAYNEQFF
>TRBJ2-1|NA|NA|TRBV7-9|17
TGTGCCAGCAGCCTAGCCGGTCGGGGACATCTATACAATGAGCAGTTCTTC
CASSLAGRGHLYNEQFF
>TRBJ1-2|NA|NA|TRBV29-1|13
TGCAGCGTTGAAGATGCTCCTAACTATGGCTACACCTTC
CSVEDAPNYGYTF
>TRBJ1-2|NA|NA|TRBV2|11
TGTGCCAGCACGCCTTACCGCGGCTGCACCTTC
CASTPYRGCTF
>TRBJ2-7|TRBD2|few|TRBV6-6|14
TGTGCCAGCAGGGGGACTAGCGGGAACTACGAGCAGTACTTC
CASRGTSGNYEQYF
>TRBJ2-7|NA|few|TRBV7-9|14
TGTGCCAGCCAGAAAACGGACGGATCCTACGAGCAGTACTTC
CASQKTDGSYEQYF
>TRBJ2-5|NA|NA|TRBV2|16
TGTGCCAGCAGTGAAGCGCTAGGTGTCTTTATTGAGACCCAGTACTTC
CASSEALGVFIETQYF
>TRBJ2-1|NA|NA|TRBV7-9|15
TGTGCCAGCAGCCCCCCGGGAGCGTCTTACAATGAGCAGTTCTTC
CASSPPGASYNEQFF
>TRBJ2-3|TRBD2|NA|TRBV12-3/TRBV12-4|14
TGTGCCAGCACCCGGACTAGCGGCACAGATACGCAGTATTTT
CASTRTSGTDTQYF
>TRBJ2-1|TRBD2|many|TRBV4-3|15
TGCGCCAGCAGCCAAGGCGGGGGACCTTACAATGAGCAGTTCTTC
CASSQGGGPYNEQFF
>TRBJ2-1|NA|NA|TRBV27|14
TGTGCCAGCAGTGCCGCGGGCGCCTACAATGAGCAGTTCTTC
CASSAAGAYNEQFF
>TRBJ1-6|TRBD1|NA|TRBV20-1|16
TGCAGTGCTGCGGACAGGAGAAGCTCCTATAATTCACCCCTCCACTTT
CSAADRRSSYNSPLHF
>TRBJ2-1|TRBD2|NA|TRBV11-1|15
TGTGCCAGCAGCGTTACTAGCGGGGCCTGGGATGAGCAGTTCTTC
CASSVTSGAWDEQFF
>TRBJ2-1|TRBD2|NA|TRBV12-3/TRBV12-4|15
TGTGCCAGCAGGCTCGCTAGCGGGTGGGATAATGAGCAGTTCTTC
CASRLASGWDNEQFF
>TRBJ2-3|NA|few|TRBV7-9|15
TGTGCCAGCAGCTTAGTGGCGGGGAGGCCAGATACGCAGTATTTT
CASSLVAGRPDTQYF
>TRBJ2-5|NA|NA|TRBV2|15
TGTGCCAGCGCTGGAGGTAGACCCCGAAAAGAGACCCAGTACTTC
CASAGGRPRKETQYF
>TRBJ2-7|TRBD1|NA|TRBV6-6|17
TGTGCCAGCAGTTACTCGCAGCGGGACAGGGTGACCTACGAGCAGTACTTC
CASSYSQRDRVTYEQYF
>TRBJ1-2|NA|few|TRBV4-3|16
TGCGCCAGCAGCCAAGGTGACAGGTTACGGTATGGTGGCTACACCTTC
CASSQGDRLRYGGYTF
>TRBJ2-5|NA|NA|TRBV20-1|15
TGCAGTGCCGCGGATGCAGGAGGTATAATTGAGACCCAGTACTTC
CSAADAGGIIETQYF
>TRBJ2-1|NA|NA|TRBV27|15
TGTGCCAGCAGTTTAGACCCCAACGGCTACAATGAGCAGTTCTTC
CASSLDPNGYNEQFF
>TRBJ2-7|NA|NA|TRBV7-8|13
TGTGCCGTCTCACAGCGCACGTCCTACGAGCAGTACTTC
CAVSQRTSYEQYF
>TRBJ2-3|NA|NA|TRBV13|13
TGTGCCAGCAACCCGACTAACACAGATACGCAGTATTTT
CASNPTNTDTQYF
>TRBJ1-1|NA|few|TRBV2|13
TGTGCCAGCAGGGATGGACTGCTCCCTGAAGCTTTCTTT
CASRDGLLPEAFF
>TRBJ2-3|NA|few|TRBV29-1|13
TGCAGCGTTCGGGGACACTACACAGATACGCAGTATTTT
CSVRGHYTDTQYF
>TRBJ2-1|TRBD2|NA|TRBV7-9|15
TGTGCCAGCAGCGTCAGCGGGGGGGCCCACAATGAGCAGTTCTTC
CASSVSGGAHNEQFF
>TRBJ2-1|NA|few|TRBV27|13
TGTGCCAGCAGTGTAAACAGCTACAATGAGCAGTTCTTC
CASSVNSYNEQFF
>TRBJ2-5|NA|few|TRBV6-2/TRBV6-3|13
TGTGCCAGCAGGCCCAATCAGGTCGAGACCCAGTACTTC
CASRPNQVETQYF
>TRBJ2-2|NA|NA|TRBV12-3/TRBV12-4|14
TGTGCCAGCAGCTGGAGGACAGAGGCTGGAGAGCTGTTTTTT
CASSWRTEAGELFF
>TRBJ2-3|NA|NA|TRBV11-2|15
TGTGCCAGCAGCTCAAACAGGAGGTGGACAGATACGCAGTATTTT
CASSSNRRWTDTQYF
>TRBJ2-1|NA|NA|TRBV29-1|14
TGCAGCGCCACCCCCCCCCTAACCTACAATGAGCAGTTCTTC
CSATPPLTYNEQFF
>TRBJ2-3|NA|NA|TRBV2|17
TGTGCCAGCAGTGAAGCGCTCGGAGGGGGCCTTCTGGATACGCAGTATTTT
CASSEALGGGLLDTQYF
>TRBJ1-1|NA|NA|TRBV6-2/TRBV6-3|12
TGTGCCAGCGCCTCCAGTAACACTGAAGCTTTCTTT
CASASSNTEAFF
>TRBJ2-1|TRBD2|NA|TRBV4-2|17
TGTGCCAGCAGCCAAGATCGTGGGCGGGGGGCCCTCAATGAGCAGTTCTTC
CASSQDRGRGALNEQFF
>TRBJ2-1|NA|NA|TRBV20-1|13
TGCAGTGCCAGACGGGCGGGAAGGAATGAGCAGTTCTTC
CSARRAGRNEQFF
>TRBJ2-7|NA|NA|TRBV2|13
TGTGCCAGCTACCCCCAGGGGGGGAGCGAGCAGTACTTC
CASYPQGGSEQYF
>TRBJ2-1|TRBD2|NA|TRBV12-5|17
TGTGCTAGTGGTTTGGTATTTTGGACTAGCAGGAACGATGAGCAGTTCTTC
CASGLVFWTSRNDEQFF
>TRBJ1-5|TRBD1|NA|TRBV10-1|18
TGCGCCAGCAGTGGGACCGGGACAGGGGGTGTAAGCAATCAGCCCCAGCATTTT
CASSGTGTGGVSNQPQHF
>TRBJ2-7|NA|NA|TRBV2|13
TGTGCCAGCAGGGGGGATGTGGGGGTCGAGCAGTACTTC
CASRGDVGVEQYF
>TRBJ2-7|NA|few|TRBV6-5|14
TGTGCCAGCAGTTACGCTGGGGGAATCGGCGAGCAGTACTTC
CASSYAGGIGEQYF
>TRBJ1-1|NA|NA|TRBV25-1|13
TGTGCCAGCAGTGACCGGCGGACGGCTGAAGCTTTCTTT
CASSDRRTAEAFF
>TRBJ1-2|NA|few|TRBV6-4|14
TGTGCCAGCAGTGACTCGCCAGCCAGCTATGGCTACACCTTC
CASSDSPASYGYTF